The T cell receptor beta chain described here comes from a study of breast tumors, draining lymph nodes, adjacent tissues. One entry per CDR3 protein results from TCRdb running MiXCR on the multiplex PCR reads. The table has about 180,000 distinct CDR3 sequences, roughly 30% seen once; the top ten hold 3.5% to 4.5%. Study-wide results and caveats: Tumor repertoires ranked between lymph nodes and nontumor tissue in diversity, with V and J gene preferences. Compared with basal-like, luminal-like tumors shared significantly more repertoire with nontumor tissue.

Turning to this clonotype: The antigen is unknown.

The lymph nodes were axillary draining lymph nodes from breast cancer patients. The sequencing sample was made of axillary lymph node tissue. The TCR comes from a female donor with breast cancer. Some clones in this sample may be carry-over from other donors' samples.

CDR3 amino acids: CSARGRGQGTGELFF. Here the CDR3 DNA reads TGCAGTGCTCGTGGCAGGGGGCAAGGCACCGGGGAGCTGTTTTTT. This chain connects TRBV20-1 to TRBJ2-2; 8 positions agree with TRBD1. The CDR3 spans 15 residues. The J segment lost 4 bases and the V segment lost 5 bases, leaving 9 bases of the junction unmatched. Germline V gene data show CDR1 as DFQATT and CDR2 as SNEGSKA (reference sequence).